A selection of T cell receptor beta chains follows, all from one sample in a study of blood T cell repertoires in COVID-19. Only in-frame clones appear in the TCRdb table, and some are missing; sequencing was by immunoSEQ multiplex PCR. The table lists 65,000 to 75,000 clones, approximately 78% of them singletons. Sequencing input: peripheral blood. The receptors come from an elderly man with acute or convalescent COVID-19. Each CDR3 is given without its conserved first and last residue. The order of the fields is CDR3 protein, V gene, J gene, CDR3 length, clone size. Size values are once, few and many counts, or a class for expanded clones, and some rows have none.

CDR3: ASSLAQTGAEAF
V: TRBV5-1
J: TRBJ1-1
length: 12
size: -

CDR3: ASSHMGLVPDTQY
V: TRBV4-1
J: TRBJ2-3
length: 13
size: -

CDR3: SVLPGVDTQY
V: TRBV29-1
J: TRBJ2-3
length: 10
size: -

CDR3: ASIGTSGGGYEQF
V: TRBV19
J: TRBJ2-1
length: 13
size: -

CDR3: ASSYHRPTLRLAGGYNEQF
V: TRBV6-2/TRBV6-3
J: TRBJ2-1
length: 19
size: -

CDR3: ASRHLSTAQPGGYT
V: TRBV6-6
J: TRBJ1-2
length: 14
size: once

CDR3: ASSQVIAGVQETQY
V: TRBV4-2
J: TRBJ2-5
length: 14
size: -

CDR3: ASSLGGRETQY
V: TRBV7-2
J: TRBJ2-5
length: 11
size: -

CDR3: ASSTDRGVNEKLF
V: TRBV19
J: TRBJ1-4
length: 13
size: -

CDR3: ASSRDTSGSPLH
V: TRBV7-2
J: TRBJ1-6
length: 12
size: -

CDR3: ASSLRRASGYEQY
V: TRBV5-6
J: TRBJ2-7
length: 13
size: -

CDR3: ASSRGQGFHEQY
V: TRBV4-1
J: TRBJ2-7
length: 12
size: -

CDR3: ASSQELTSGGGEQF
V: TRBV4-2
J: TRBJ2-1
length: 14
size: -

CDR3: ASSVPTGPAYEQY
V: TRBV7-9
J: TRBJ2-7
length: 13
size: few

CDR3: ASSTSQGNTIY
V: TRBV7-2
J: TRBJ1-3
length: 11
size: -

CDR3: ASLRTGNTEAF
V: TRBV7-9
J: TRBJ1-1
length: 11
size: -

CDR3: ASSRMPTVLYGYT
V: TRBV7-2
J: TRBJ1-2
length: 13
size: -

CDR3: ASSYLAGGHKQF
V: TRBV6-6
J: TRBJ2-1
length: 12
size: -

CDR3: ASSQGTGGTEQY
V: TRBV3-1/TRBV3-2
J: TRBJ2-7
length: 12
size: once

CDR3: ASRPGGQPQH
V: TRBV25-1
J: TRBJ1-5
length: 10
size: -

CDR3: ASSFLIMGTGGKQPQH
V: TRBV7-8
J: TRBJ1-5
length: 16
size: -

CDR3: ASKRDTQWYEQY
V: TRBV6-5
J: TRBJ2-7
length: 12
size: -

CDR3: ASSRTGGSGRPQH
V: TRBV28
J: TRBJ1-5
length: 13
size: few

CDR3: ASSNVVIGDTQY
V: TRBV6-6
J: TRBJ2-3
length: 12
size: -

CDR3: ASSPPGQGTYNEQF
V: TRBV18
J: TRBJ2-1
length: 14
size: -

CDR3: AGTGSSNQPQH
V: TRBV6-6
J: TRBJ1-5
length: 11
size: -

CDR3: ASSGQPGTGGTEAF
V: TRBV5-1
J: TRBJ1-1
length: 14
size: -

CDR3: ASSLGQIEAYGYT
V: TRBV18
J: TRBJ1-2
length: 13
size: -

CDR3: ASSLRTGLRGYEQY
V: TRBV7-2
J: TRBJ2-7
length: 14
size: -

CDR3: ASIGTGGRGNTIY
V: TRBV7-9
J: TRBJ1-3
length: 13
size: -

CDR3: ASSFEISNTEAF
V: TRBV5-4
J: TRBJ1-1
length: 12
size: -

CDR3: ASSQGSWLAGVGDTGELF
V: TRBV3-1/TRBV3-2
J: TRBJ2-2
length: 18
size: -

CDR3: ASSLPRANGNTIY
V: TRBV19
J: TRBJ1-3
length: 13
size: -

CDR3: ASSSFAGRGTEAF
V: TRBV7-2
J: TRBJ1-1
length: 13
size: -

CDR3: ASSLADRAKGEQY
V: TRBV5-1
J: TRBJ2-7
length: 13
size: -

CDR3: ASSPGGGPGNTIY
V: TRBV18
J: TRBJ1-3
length: 13
size: -

CDR3: ASSQGSAGGTQY
V: TRBV4-3
J: TRBJ2-5
length: 12
size: once

CDR3: ASSETLHTLHEQF
V: TRBV2
J: TRBJ2-1
length: 13
size: few

CDR3: ASSMGLNEKLF
V: TRBV19
J: TRBJ1-4
length: 11
size: -

CDR3: ASSSTGRETQY
V: TRBV7-9
J: TRBJ2-5
length: 11
size: few

CDR3: ASSLGPSGAQETQY
V: TRBV5-1
J: TRBJ2-5
length: 14
size: -

CDR3: ASRTRDRGSYEQY
V: TRBV27
J: TRBJ2-7
length: 13
size: -

CDR3: ASSHLETDSPLH
V: TRBV5-8
J: TRBJ1-6
length: 12
size: -

CDR3: ASSYAGGVGETQY
V: TRBV6-2/TRBV6-3
J: TRBJ2-3
length: 13
size: -

CDR3: SGYGRTSGELF
V: TRBV29-1
J: TRBJ2-2
length: 11
size: -

CDR3: ASRAGVYNEQF
V: TRBV6-5
J: TRBJ2-1
length: 11
size: -

CDR3: ASSISGLANTEAF
V: TRBV19
J: TRBJ1-1
length: 13
size: -

CDR3: ASSSGRVLKGLF
V: TRBV7-8
J: TRBJ1-4
length: 12
size: -